Listed below are T cell receptor beta chains from one sample, sequenced in a study of human T cells and chemical hapten exposure. MiXCR was run by TCRdb on the RACE reads, yielding one entry per CDR3 protein. The table includes roughly 130,000 distinct CDR3 sequences, approximately 9.5% detected once. Sequencing was performed on whole blood. These receptors were taken from a male donor in good health. Some clones in this sample may be carry-over from other donors' samples. Each CDR3 is given with its conserved first and last residue. Each record gives: CDR3 DNA, CDR3 protein, V gene, clone size, J gene, D gene. A D gene is named only where the DNA matches it firmly. Rows may omit the clone size; those that give it use once, few, many or a size class.

DNA: TGTGCCAGCAGCTTATCTGGAGATCCGGAGACCCAGTACTTC
CDR3: CASSLSGDPETQYF
V: TRBV7-9
size: few
J: TRBJ2-5
D: .

DNA: TGTGCCAGCAGCAGCGGGACAGGGGGCTACGAGCAGAACTTC
CDR3: CASSSGTGGYEQNF
V: TRBV7-7
size: .
J: TRBJ2-7
D: TRBD1

DNA: TGTGCCAGCAGCCTCTTCCGAGCGGATGGCTACACCTTC
CDR3: CASSLFRADGYTF
V: TRBV5-4
size: few
J: TRBJ1-2
D: .

DNA: TGCGCCAGCAGCCGAGAAGTGGGGTATACCAAAAGGGGGAATTCACCCCTCCACTTT
CDR3: CASSREVGYTKRGNSPLHF
V: TRBV4-1
size: .
J: TRBJ1-6
D: .

DNA: TGTGCCAGTAACGTAGCCGGGACAGAGGGTTCACCCCTCCACTTT
CDR3: CASNVAGTEGSPLHF
V: TRBV19
size: few
J: TRBJ1-6
D: TRBD1

DNA: TGTGCCATCAGCGCCGTTGGACAGGGGACCGTTAGGGCTGAAGCTTTCTTT
CDR3: CAISAVGQGTVRAEAFF
V: TRBV9
size: .
J: TRBJ1-1
D: TRBD1

DNA: TGTGCCAGCAGCCCGTTCCTGGCTTTCGGGCGGGATAGCTCTGGGGCCAACGTCCTGACTTTC
CDR3: CASSPFLAFGRDSSGANVLTF
V: TRBV14
size: .
J: TRBJ2-6
D: .

DNA: TGCGCCAGCAGCTTGGTAGGTGGGAACTATGGCTACACCTTC
CDR3: CASSLVGGNYGYTF
V: TRBV5-1
size: .
J: TRBJ1-2
D: .

DNA: TGTGCCAGCATCCAGCGGGAGGGATACAATGAGCAGTTCTTC
CDR3: CASIQREGYNEQFF
V: TRBV25-1
size: few
J: TRBJ2-1
D: TRBD2

DNA: TGTGCCAGCAGCCCCGCATTGTGGGCCCGGTCGGGGGAGCAGTACTTC
CDR3: CASSPALWARSGEQYF
V: TRBV5-8
size: .
J: TRBJ2-7
D: .

DNA: TGTGCCAGCAGCAGCACTAGCCTACAAGAGACCCAGTACTTC
CDR3: CASSSTSLQETQYF
V: TRBV14
size: many
J: TRBJ2-5
D: .

DNA: TGTGCCAGCAGCTTAGCGCCGACCCAAGGTAGTACGCAGTATTTT
CDR3: CASSLAPTQGSTQYF
V: TRBV7-6
size: few
J: TRBJ2-3
D: .

DNA: TGTGCCAGCAGTTACTTGAATAGCGGGGGGTATACCGGGGAGCTGTTTTTT
CDR3: CASSYLNSGGYTGELFF
V: TRBV6-5
size: .
J: TRBJ2-2
D: TRBD2

DNA: TGTGCCAGCAGCCTAGGAGTAGCGGGCGGTCAGACCCAGTACTTC
CDR3: CASSLGVAGGQTQYF
V: TRBV13
size: few
J: TRBJ2-5
D: TRBD2

DNA: TGCAGCGTGGCCGGGACTAGCGGGAGGGCTTTGAGCAATGAGCAGTTCTTC
CDR3: CSVAGTSGRALSNEQFF
V: TRBV29-1
size: .
J: TRBJ2-1
D: TRBD2

DNA: TGTGCCAGCAGCTTAGACAGGGAGATCACTGAAGCTTTCTTT
CDR3: CASSLDREITEAFF
V: TRBV7-9
size: few
J: TRBJ1-1
D: .

DNA: TGTGCCAGCAGTTTAGGCCGCGCAGGACTCTATGGCTACACCTTC
CDR3: CASSLGRAGLYGYTF
V: TRBV12-3/TRBV12-4
size: .
J: TRBJ1-2
D: .

DNA: TGCGCCAGCAGCTTTGGACTAGCGGGAGGTAATGAGCAGTTCTTC
CDR3: CASSFGLAGGNEQFF
V: TRBV5-1
size: many
J: TRBJ2-1
D: TRBD2

DNA: TGTGCCAGTAGGACAGGGGGAAACACCGGGGAGCTGTTTTTT
CDR3: CASRTGGNTGELFF
V: TRBV6-1
size: few
J: TRBJ2-2
D: TRBD1

DNA: TGCAGTGCTAGGGGGACTAGCGAGTCTGTGTACGAGCAGTACTTC
CDR3: CSARGTSESVYEQYF
V: TRBV20-1
size: many
J: TRBJ2-7
D: TRBD2

DNA: TGCGCCAGCAGCTCGGGGACTAGCGGGAGGACCGGGGAGCTGTTTTTT
CDR3: CASSSGTSGRTGELFF
V: TRBV5-1
size: .
J: TRBJ2-2
D: TRBD2

DNA: TGTGCCAGCAGTCAACTACTATCTAGCGGGGAGCTCACAGATACGCAGTATTTT
CDR3: CASSQLLSSGELTDTQYF
V: TRBV6-2/TRBV6-3
size: few
J: TRBJ2-3
D: TRBD2

DNA: TGTGCCAGCAGGAACACAGGGAGTCATTCACCCCTCCACTTT
CDR3: CASRNTGSHSPLHF
V: TRBV2
size: .
J: TRBJ1-6
D: .

DNA: TGTGCCAGCAGTAGTCTAGGCCTCTCTGGGGCCAACGTCCTGACTTTC
CDR3: CASSSLGLSGANVLTF
V: TRBV6-1
size: many
J: TRBJ2-6
D: .

DNA: TGCAGTGCTAGATCAACCGTTGATAATGAAAAACTGTTTTTT
CDR3: CSARSTVDNEKLFF
V: TRBV20-1
size: few
J: TRBJ1-4
D: .

DNA: TGTGCCAGCAGCCGATTGGAGACTAATGAAAAACTGTTTTTT
CDR3: CASSRLETNEKLFF
V: TRBV7-9
size: .
J: TRBJ1-4
D: .

DNA: TGCGCCAGCAGCTCCGGGGGGTCTTCTGGGGCCAACGTCCTGACTTTC
CDR3: CASSSGGSSGANVLTF
V: TRBV5-1
size: .
J: TRBJ2-6
D: TRBD2

DNA: TGTGCCAGCAGCCCTGGTGGGAGCTATGGCTACACCTTC
CDR3: CASSPGGSYGYTF
V: TRBV5-4
size: .
J: TRBJ1-2
D: .

DNA: TGTGCCAGCAGACCCCCATCCGGGACAGGGGTCTACGAGCAGTACTTC
CDR3: CASRPPSGTGVYEQYF
V: TRBV27
size: few
J: TRBJ2-7
D: TRBD1

DNA: TGCAGTGCTAGAGGACAGAGGAGCACTGAAGCTTTCTTT
CDR3: CSARGQRSTEAFF
V: TRBV20-1
size: few
J: TRBJ1-1
D: .

DNA: TGTGCCATCTCGACAGGGGAGGGATATAGCAATCAGCCCCAGCATTTT
CDR3: CAISTGEGYSNQPQHF
V: TRBV10-3
size: many
J: TRBJ1-5
D: TRBD1

DNA: TGCGCCAGCAGTGCCGTAGGCCTCGAGGCCAACGAGCAGTACTTC
CDR3: CASSAVGLEANEQYF
V: TRBV4-1
size: few
J: TRBJ2-7
D: .

DNA: TGTGCCAGCAGCTTGGGTACACTTACTGAAGCTTTCTTT
CDR3: CASSLGTLTEAFF
V: TRBV5-5
size: few
J: TRBJ1-1
D: .

DNA: TGTGCCAGCAGTTTCACAGGGCTTTCATACGAGCAGTACTTC
CDR3: CASSFTGLSYEQYF
V: TRBV12-3/TRBV12-4
size: .
J: TRBJ2-7
D: .

DNA: TGTGCCAGCAGGCATACCGGAGGAGGCTATAATTCACCCCTCCACTTT
CDR3: CASRHTGGGYNSPLHF
V: TRBV7-9
size: few
J: TRBJ1-6
D: .

DNA: TGCGCCAGCAGGGTCCAGGCTTACACTGAAGCTTTCTTT
CDR3: CASRVQAYTEAFF
V: TRBV10-2
size: many
J: TRBJ1-1
D: .

DNA: TGTGCCAGCTCACAACTAGCGGTGTTCGGAGTAGATACGCAGTATTTT
CDR3: CASSQLAVFGVDTQYF
V: TRBV18
size: .
J: TRBJ2-3
D: TRBD2

DNA: TGTGCCAGCTCACCACAGGGACTAGCGGTTCTAAACACCGGGGAGCTGTTTTTT
CDR3: CASSPQGLAVLNTGELFF
V: TRBV18
size: .
J: TRBJ2-2
D: TRBD2

DNA: TGTGCCAGCAGTTACGAACAGGGGGCTGTCGGGGAGCTGTTTTTT
CDR3: CASSYEQGAVGELFF
V: TRBV6-5
size: few
J: TRBJ2-2
D: TRBD1

DNA: TGTGCCAGCAGCTTAGATCGGGGGGCGACAGATACGCAGTATTTT
CDR3: CASSLDRGATDTQYF
V: TRBV11-2
size: many
J: TRBJ2-3
D: .

DNA: TGTGCCAGCAGTTTAAGTCCGGGAGGGCCTGGCAATGAGCAGTTCTTC
CDR3: CASSLSPGGPGNEQFF
V: TRBV12-3/TRBV12-4
size: .
J: TRBJ2-1
D: TRBD2

DNA: TGCGCCAGCAGCCAAGATGCTAGCGGTACCTACAATGAGCAGTTCTTC
CDR3: CASSQDASGTYNEQFF
V: TRBV4-1
size: few
J: TRBJ2-1
D: TRBD2

DNA: TGTGCCAGCAGTTGGGACGGTAGCAATCAGCCCCAGCATTTT
CDR3: CASSWDGSNQPQHF
V: TRBV7-9
size: few
J: TRBJ1-5
D: .

DNA: TGTGCCAGCAACCCAGGGACTAGCGTGGCAGATACGCAGTATTTT
CDR3: CASNPGTSVADTQYF
V: TRBV7-9
size: .
J: TRBJ2-3
D: TRBD2

DNA: TGTGCTAGTGGCCCCGGGACAGGGAGTAATGAAAAACTGTTTTTT
CDR3: CASGPGTGSNEKLFF
V: TRBV12-5
size: .
J: TRBJ1-4
D: TRBD1